Reported below is one TCR beta chain. This record comes from a study of control samples from healthy donors and cancer patients. The method was immunoSEQ multiplex PCR; TCRdb's version includes in-frame clones alone and lacks a portion of them. Of about 70,000 clones detected, about 89% appear once; the ten largest clones hold under 3%. Germline CDR1 reads MNHEY; CDR2 reads SVGAGI. V shed 6 bases, J shed 6 bases, and the junction held 10 bases outside the gene matches. The CDR3 extends over 15 amino acids. V is TRBV6-5 and J is TRBJ2-1; 8 nucleotides agree with TRBD1. This receptor was identified in a woman in her forties or fifties with head and neck cancer. The specimen was PBMCs. In DNA form, the CDR3 reads TGTGCCAGCAGCCGCACCGGACAGGGTGGCAATGAGCAGTTCTTC. Protein sequence: CASSRTGQGGNEQFF.